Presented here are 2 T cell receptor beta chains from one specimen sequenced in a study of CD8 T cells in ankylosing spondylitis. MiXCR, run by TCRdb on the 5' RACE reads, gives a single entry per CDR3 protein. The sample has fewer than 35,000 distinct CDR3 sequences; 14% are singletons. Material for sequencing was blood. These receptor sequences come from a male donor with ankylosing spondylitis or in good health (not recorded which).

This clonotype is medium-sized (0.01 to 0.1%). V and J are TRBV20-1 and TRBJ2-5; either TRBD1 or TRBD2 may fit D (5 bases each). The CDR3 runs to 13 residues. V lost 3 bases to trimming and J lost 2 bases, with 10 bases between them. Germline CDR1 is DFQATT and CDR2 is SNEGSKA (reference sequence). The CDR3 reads CSASRDGQETQYF. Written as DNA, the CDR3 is TGCAGTGCTAGCCGGGACGGTCAAGAGACCCAGTACTTC.

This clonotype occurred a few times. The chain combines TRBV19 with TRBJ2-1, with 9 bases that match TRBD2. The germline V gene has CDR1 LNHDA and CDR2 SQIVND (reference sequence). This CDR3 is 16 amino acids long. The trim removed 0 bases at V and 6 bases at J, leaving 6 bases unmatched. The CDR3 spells CASSIDASGMRNEQFF. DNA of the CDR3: TGTGCCAGTAGTATAGATGCTAGCGGGATGCGCAATGAGCAGTTCTTC.